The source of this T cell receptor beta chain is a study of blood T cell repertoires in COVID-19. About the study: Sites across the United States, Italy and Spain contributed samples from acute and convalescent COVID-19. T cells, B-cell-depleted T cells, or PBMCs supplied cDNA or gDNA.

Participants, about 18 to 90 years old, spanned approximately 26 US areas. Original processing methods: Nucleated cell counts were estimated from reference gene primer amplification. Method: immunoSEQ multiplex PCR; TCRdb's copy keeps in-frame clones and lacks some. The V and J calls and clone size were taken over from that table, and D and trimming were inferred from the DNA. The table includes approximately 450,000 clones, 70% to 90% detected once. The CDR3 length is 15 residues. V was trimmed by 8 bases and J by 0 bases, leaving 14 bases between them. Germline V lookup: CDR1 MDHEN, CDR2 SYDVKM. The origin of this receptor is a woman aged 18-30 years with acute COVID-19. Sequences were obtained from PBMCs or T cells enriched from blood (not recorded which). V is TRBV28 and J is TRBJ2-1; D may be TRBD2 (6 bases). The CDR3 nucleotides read TGTGCCAGCGATACGACTAGAAGCTCCTACAATGAGCAGTTCTTC. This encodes CASDTTRSSYNEQFF.